This entry lists 7 T cell receptor beta chains sequenced from one sample in a study of glioma-infiltrating T cells. Using RNA template, CDR3s of TCR alpha and beta were amplified with iRepertoire arm-PCR. TCRdb called the multiplex PCR reads again in MiXCR, with one record for every CDR3 protein. The sample yields about 180,000 distinct CDR3 sequences, around 40% seen once. Sequencing was performed on glioma tissue, nonneoplastic brain tissue, or PBMCs (not recorded which). The receptor source for this set is a human donor with low-grade glioma or glioblastoma, undergoing nonglioma brain surgery, or in good health (not recorded which).

J is TRBJ1-3 and V is TRBV3-1, with D possibly TRBD1 on 5 matching bases. Germline lookup yields CDR1 LGHDT and CDR2 YNNKEL (reference sequence). This CDR3 has 14 residues. V lost 4 bases, J lost 0 bases, and 7 bases lay in between. The CDR3 DNA is TGTGCCAGCAGCCGGGGGAGCTCTGGAAACACCATATATTTT. It encodes CASSRGSSGNTIYF.

The J gene is TRBJ2-7, the V gene TRBV5-1; 13 nucleotides line up with TRBD2. Germline V gene sequence: CDR1 SGHRS, CDR2 YFSETQ. Trimming at V came to 5 bases and at J to 7 bases, leaving 18 bases not matched to a gene. This CDR3 region has 18 residues. CDR3: CASRLSGTSGTRDHEQYF. CDR3 coding DNA: TGCGCCAGCAGGTTGAGTGGGACTAGCGGGACCAGGGATCATGAGCAGTACTTC.

This clonotype was counted ten times or more. This CDR3 reads CASSQDNEQFF. Here the CDR3 DNA reads TGTGCCAGCAGCCAAGATAATGAGCAGTTCTTC. The V gene is TRBV3-1, the J gene TRBJ2-1; no clear D gene. This CDR3 comprises 11 residues. V was pared by 0 bases and J by 7 bases, with 1 base between. Germline V gives CDR1 LGHDT, CDR2 YNNKEL (reference sequence).

There are a few counts of this clonotype. This chain uses TRBV12-3 or TRBV12-4 with TRBJ2-5; TRBD2 matches 8 bases. This CDR3 has 14 amino acids. V trimming: 3 bases; J trimming: 2 bases; junction bases outside the gene matches: 2. The CDR3 loop reads CASSFAGGQETQYF. DNA for the CDR3: TGTGCCAGCAGTTTCGCGGGAGGTCAAGAGACCCAGTACTTC.

Of note for this clonotype: A much larger clone differs from this one at a single base, so this may be a read error. This sequence joins TRBV3-1 and TRBJ1-6; D perhaps matches TRBD1 (5 bases). V lost 5 bases, J lost 8 bases, and 13 bases lay in between. The CDR3 spans 14 residues. Germline CDR1 reads LGHDT; CDR2 reads YNNKEL (reference sequence). The CDR3 loop reads CASSSGDRDSPLHF. The CDR3 nucleotides are TGTGCCAGCAGCAGTGGGGACCGAGATTCACCCCTCCACTTT.

This clonotype was detected ten times or more. This chain links TRBV7-2 with TRBJ1-5, with 9 positions matching TRBD1. The CDR3 runs to 15 residues. Germline lookup yields CDR1 SGHTA and CDR2 FQGNSA. V gave up 7 bases and J gave up 3 bases; unmatched junction bases: 7. The CDR3 bases are TGTGCCAGCACCTTCACAGGGGGCCTCAATCAGCCCCAGCATTTT. Translation: CASTFTGGLNQPQHF.

The rearrangement links TRBV2 to TRBJ1-3; D ambiguous. The CDR3 extends over 17 amino acids. V lost 1 base and J 0 bases, leaving 13 bases between the germline ends. From germline, CDR1 is SNHLY and CDR2 FYNNEI. The CDR3 spells CASSEEPLLNSGNTIYF. Written as DNA, the CDR3 is TGTGCCAGCAGTGAAGAGCCCTTACTCAACTCTGGAAACACCATATATTTT.